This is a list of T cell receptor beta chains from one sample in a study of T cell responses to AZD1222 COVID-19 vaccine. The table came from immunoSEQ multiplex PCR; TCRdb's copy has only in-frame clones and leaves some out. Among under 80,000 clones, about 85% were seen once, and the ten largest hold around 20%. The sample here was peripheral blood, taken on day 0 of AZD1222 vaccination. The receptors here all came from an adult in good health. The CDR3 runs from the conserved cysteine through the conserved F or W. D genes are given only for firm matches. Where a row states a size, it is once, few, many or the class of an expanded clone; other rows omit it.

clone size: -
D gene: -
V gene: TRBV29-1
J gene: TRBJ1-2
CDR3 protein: CSVDPRGGYTF
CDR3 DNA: TGCAGCGTTGACCCCCGGGGTGGCTACACCTTC

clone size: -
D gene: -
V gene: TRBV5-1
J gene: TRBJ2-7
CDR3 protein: CASSDMTASYEQYF
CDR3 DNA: TGCGCCAGCAGCGACATGACAGCCTCCTACGAGCAGTACTTC

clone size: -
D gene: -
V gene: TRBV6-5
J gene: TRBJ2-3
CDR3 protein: CASSHWGDEAADTQYF
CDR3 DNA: TGTGCCAGCAGTCACTGGGGGGACGAAGCGGCAGATACGCAGTATTTT

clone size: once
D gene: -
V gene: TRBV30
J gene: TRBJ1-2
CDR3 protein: CAWSVLGQRNYGYTF
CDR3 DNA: TGTGCCTGGAGTGTACTCGGACAGCGAAACTATGGCTACACCTTC

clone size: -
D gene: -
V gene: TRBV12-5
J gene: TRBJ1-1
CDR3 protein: CASGLGLNTEAFF
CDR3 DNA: TGTGCTAGTGGTTTGGGCCTGAACACTGAAGCTTTCTTT

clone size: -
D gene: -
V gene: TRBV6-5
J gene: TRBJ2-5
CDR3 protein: CASSPGTKGTQYF
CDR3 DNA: TGTGCCAGCAGTCCCGGGACAAAAGGGACCCAGTACTTC

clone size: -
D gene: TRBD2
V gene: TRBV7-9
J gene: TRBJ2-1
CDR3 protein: CASWSGLAGVNEQFF
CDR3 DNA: TGTGCCAGCTGGAGCGGCCTAGCGGGAGTGAATGAGCAGTTCTTC

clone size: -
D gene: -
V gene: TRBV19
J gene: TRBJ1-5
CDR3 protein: CASTINRGGGQPQHF
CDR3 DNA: TGTGCCAGTACTATCAATCGGGGTGGAGGGCAGCCCCAGCATTTT

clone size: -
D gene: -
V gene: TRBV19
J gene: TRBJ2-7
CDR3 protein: CAILGLNYEQYF
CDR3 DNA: TGTGCCATTTTGGGACTGAACTACGAGCAGTACTTC

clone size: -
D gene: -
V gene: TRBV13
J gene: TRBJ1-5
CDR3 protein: CASSRGHGIQPQHF
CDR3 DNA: TGTGCCAGCAGCCGGGGACATGGTATTCAGCCCCAGCATTTT

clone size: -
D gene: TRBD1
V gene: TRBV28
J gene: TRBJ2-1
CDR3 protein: CASGQGSSYNEQFF
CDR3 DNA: TGTGCCAGCGGACAGGGTTCGTCCTACAATGAGCAGTTCTTC

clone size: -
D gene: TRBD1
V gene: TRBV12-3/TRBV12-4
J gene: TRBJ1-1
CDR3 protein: CASGTGLNTEAFF
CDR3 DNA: TGTGCCAGCGGGACAGGGCTGAACACTGAAGCTTTCTTT

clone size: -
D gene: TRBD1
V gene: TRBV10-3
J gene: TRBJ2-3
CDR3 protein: CAIEGEQGTDTQYF
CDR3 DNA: TGTGCCATCGAGGGTGAACAGGGGACAGATACGCAGTATTTT

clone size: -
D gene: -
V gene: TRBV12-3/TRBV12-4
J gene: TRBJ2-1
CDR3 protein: CASSPWTGNEQFF
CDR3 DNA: TGTGCCAGCAGTCCGTGGACGGGCAATGAGCAGTTCTTC

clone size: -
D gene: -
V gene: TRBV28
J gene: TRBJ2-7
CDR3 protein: CASSLAGATYEQYF
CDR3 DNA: TGTGCCAGCAGTTTGGCAGGAGCGACCTACGAGCAGTACTTC

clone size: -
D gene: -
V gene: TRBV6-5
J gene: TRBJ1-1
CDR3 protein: CASRRNTEAFF
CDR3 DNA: TGTGCCAGCAGGCGAAACACTGAAGCTTTCTTT

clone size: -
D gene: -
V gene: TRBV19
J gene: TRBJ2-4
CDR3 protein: CASSRLSGPKNIQYF
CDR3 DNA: TGTGCCAGTAGTAGGCTTTCGGGCCCCAAAAACATTCAGTACTTC

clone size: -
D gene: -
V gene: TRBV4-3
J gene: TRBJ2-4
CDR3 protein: CASSQESGGGIQYF
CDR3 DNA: TGCGCCAGCAGCCAAGAGTCAGGGGGAGGCATTCAGTACTTC

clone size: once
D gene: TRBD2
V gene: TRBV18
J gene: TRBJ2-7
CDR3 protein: CASSGLLAEFSYEQYF
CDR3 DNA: TGTGCCAGCTCAGGTTTACTAGCGGAATTCTCCTACGAGCAGTACTTC

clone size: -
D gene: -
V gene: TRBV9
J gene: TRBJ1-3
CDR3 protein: CASSRGGSDGNTIYF
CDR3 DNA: TGTGCCAGCAGCAGAGGTGGGAGTGACGGGAACACCATATATTTT

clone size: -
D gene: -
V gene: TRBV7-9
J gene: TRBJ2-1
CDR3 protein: CASRASGEQFF
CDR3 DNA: TGTGCCAGCAGAGCGTCTGGCGAGCAGTTCTTC

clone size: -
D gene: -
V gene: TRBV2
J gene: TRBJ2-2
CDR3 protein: CASSPWGGELFF
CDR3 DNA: TGTGCCAGCAGTCCATGGGGCGGGGAGCTGTTTTTT

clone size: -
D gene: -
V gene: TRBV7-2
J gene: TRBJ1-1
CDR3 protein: CASSLVKEARPFF
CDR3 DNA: TGTGCCAGCAGCTTAGTTAAAGAGGCGAGGCCTTTCTTT

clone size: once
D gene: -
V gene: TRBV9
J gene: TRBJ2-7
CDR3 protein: CASSVAALTFHEQYF
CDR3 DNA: TGTGCCAGCAGCGTAGCGGCCTTGACATTCCACGAGCAGTACTTC

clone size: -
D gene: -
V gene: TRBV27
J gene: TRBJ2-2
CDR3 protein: CASSGNTGELFF
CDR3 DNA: TGTGCCAGCAGTGGGAACACCGGGGAGCTGTTTTTT

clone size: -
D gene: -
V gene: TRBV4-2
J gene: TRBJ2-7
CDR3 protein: CASSDRKRDSNYEQYF
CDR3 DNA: TGTGCCAGCAGCGACAGAAAGCGGGACAGCAACTACGAGCAGTACTTC

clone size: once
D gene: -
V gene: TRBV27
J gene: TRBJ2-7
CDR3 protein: CASSPIRANEQYF
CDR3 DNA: TGTGCCAGCAGCCCGATTAGGGCCAACGAGCAGTACTTC

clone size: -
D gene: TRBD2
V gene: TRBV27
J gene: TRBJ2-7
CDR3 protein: CASTDKLKTSGAYEQYF
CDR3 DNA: TGTGCCAGCACTGATAAGCTCAAGACTAGCGGAGCCTACGAGCAGTACTTC

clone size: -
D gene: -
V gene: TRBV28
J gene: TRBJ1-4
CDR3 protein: CASSSPATNEKLFF
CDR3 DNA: TGTGCCAGCAGTTCCCCCGCAACTAATGAAAAACTGTTTTTT

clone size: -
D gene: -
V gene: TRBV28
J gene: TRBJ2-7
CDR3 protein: CASSPDWSYEQYF
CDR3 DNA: TGTGCCAGCAGTCCGGACTGGAGCTACGAGCAGTACTTC

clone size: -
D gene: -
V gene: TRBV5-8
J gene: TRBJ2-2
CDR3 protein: CASSLTKGAGELFF
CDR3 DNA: TGTGCCAGCAGCTTGACCAAAGGAGCCGGGGAGCTGTTTTTT

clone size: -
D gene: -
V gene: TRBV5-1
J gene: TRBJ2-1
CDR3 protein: CASSLDRVNEQFF
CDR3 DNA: TGCGCCAGCAGCTTGGATAGGGTTAATGAGCAGTTCTTC

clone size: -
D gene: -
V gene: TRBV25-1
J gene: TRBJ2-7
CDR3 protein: CASSESQRDYEQYF
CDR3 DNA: TGTGCCAGCAGTGAATCGCAGAGGGATTACGAGCAGTACTTC

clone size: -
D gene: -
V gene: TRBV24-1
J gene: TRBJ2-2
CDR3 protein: CATSAPVGVSGELFF
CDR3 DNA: TGTGCCACCAGTGCCCCTGTTGGGGTTTCCGGGGAGCTGTTTTTT

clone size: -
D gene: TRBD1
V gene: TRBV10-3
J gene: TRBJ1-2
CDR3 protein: CAISTGDFGGYTF
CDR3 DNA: TGTGCCATCAGTACAGGGGATTTTGGCGGCTACACCTTC

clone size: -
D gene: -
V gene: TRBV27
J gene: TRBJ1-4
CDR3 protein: CASSFAGAEKLFF
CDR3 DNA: TGTGCCAGCAGTTTTGCAGGGGCGGAAAAACTGTTTTTT

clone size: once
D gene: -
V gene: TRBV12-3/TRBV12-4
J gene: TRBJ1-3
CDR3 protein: CASSLRDGNTIYF
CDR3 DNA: TGTGCCAGCAGTTTACGGGATGGAAACACCATATATTTT

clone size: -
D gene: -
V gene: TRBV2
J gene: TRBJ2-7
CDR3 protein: CASRGSTDTYSYEQYF
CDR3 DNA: TGTGCCAGCAGAGGGTCGACGGACACTTACTCCTACGAGCAGTACTTC

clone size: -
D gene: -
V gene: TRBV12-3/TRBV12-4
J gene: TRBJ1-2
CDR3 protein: CASSLGGNYGYTF
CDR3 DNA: TGTGCCAGCAGTTTGGGCGGTAACTATGGCTACACCTTC

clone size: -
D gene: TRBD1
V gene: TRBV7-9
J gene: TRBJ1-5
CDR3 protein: CASSSNIDDRVSNQPQHF
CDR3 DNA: TGTGCCAGCAGCTCAAACATTGACGACAGGGTTAGCAATCAGCCCCAGCATTTT

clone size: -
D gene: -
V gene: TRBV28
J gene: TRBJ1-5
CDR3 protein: CASGHGGAGNQPQHF
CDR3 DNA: TGTGCCAGCGGCCACGGAGGGGCTGGCAATCAGCCCCAGCATTTT

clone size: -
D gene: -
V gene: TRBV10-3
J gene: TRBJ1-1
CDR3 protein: CAISEERTEAFF
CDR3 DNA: TGTGCCATCAGTGAGGAAAGGACTGAAGCTTTCTTT

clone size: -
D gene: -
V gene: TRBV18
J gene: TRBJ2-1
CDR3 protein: CASSPDAGTEQFF
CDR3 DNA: TGTGCCAGCTCCCCGGATGCCGGGACAGAGCAGTTCTTC

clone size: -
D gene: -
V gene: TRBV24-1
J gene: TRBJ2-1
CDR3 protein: CATSDRPGPRTYNEQFF
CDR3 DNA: TGTGCCACCAGTGATCGACCGGGACCCAGAACCTACAATGAGCAGTTCTTC

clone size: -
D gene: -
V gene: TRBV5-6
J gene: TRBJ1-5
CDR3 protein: CASSLGGFSNQPQHF
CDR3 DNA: TGTGCCAGCAGCTTAGGAGGGTTTAGCAATCAGCCCCAGCATTTT

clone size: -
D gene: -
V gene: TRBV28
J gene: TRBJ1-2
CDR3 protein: CASSPPQGVAIYGYTF
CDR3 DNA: TGTGCCAGCAGTCCACCGCAGGGTGTTGCGATCTATGGCTACACCTTC

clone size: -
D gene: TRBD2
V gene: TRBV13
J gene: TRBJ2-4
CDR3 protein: CASSLVGGGGPKNIQYF
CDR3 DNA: TGTGCCAGCAGCTTAGTGGGCGGGGGGGGCCCCAAAAACATTCAGTACTTC

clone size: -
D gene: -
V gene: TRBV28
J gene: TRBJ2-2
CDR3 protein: CASAPKQGSGELFF
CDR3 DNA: TGTGCCAGCGCACCCAAACAAGGGAGCGGGGAGCTGTTTTTT

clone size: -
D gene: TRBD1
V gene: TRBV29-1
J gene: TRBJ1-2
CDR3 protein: CSVEGQDRESFYGYTF
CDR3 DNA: TGCAGCGTTGAAGGGCAGGACAGGGAATCATTCTATGGCTACACCTTC

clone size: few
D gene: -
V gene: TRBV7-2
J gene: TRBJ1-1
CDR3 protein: CASSRGGNTEAFF
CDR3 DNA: TGTGCCAGCAGCCGGGGAGGCAACACTGAAGCTTTCTTT

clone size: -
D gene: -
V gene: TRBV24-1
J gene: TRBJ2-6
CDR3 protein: CATSEGGGANVLTF
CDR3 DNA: TGTGCCACCAGTGAGGGGGGTGGGGCCAACGTCCTGACTTTC

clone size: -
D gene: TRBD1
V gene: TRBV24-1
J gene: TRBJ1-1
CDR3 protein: CATSDPTGGGTEAFF
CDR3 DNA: TGTGCCACCAGTGACCCGACAGGGGGCGGAACTGAAGCTTTCTTT

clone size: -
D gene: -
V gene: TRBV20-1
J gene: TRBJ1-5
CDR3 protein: CSASKKGSFHQPQHF
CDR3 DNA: TGCAGTGCTAGTAAGAAGGGGTCATTCCATCAGCCCCAGCATTTT

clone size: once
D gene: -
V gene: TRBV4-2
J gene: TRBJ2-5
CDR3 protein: CASSPTLYEVTAEQETQYF
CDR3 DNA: TGTGCCAGCAGCCCCACTCTGTATGAGGTCACAGCCGAACAAGAGACCCAGTACTTC

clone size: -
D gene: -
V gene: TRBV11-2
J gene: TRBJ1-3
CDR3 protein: CASSSLRLGNTIYF
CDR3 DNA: TGTGCCAGCAGCTCCCTCCGCCTAGGAAACACCATATATTTT

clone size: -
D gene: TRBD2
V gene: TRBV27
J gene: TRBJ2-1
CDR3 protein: CASSLLAGSSYEQFF
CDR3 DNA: TGTGCCAGCAGTTTACTAGCGGGGTCTTCTTATGAGCAGTTCTTC

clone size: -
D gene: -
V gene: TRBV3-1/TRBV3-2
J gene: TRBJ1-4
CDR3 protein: CASSAQGSANEKLFF
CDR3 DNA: TGTGCCAGCAGCGCACAGGGTTCGGCTAATGAAAAACTGTTTTTT

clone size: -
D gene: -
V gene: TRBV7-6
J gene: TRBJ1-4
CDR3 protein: CASSPTVPGGEKLFF
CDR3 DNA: TGTGCCAGCAGCCCCACGGTTCCAGGAGGGGAAAAACTGTTTTTT

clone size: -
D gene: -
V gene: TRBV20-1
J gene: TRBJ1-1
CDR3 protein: CSAMRNTEAFF
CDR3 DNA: TGCAGTGCTATGAGGAACACTGAAGCTTTCTTT

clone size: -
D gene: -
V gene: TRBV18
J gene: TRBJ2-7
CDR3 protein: CASSQTDGAGEQYF
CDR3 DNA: TGTGCCAGCTCACAGACAGATGGGGCGGGCGAGCAGTACTTC